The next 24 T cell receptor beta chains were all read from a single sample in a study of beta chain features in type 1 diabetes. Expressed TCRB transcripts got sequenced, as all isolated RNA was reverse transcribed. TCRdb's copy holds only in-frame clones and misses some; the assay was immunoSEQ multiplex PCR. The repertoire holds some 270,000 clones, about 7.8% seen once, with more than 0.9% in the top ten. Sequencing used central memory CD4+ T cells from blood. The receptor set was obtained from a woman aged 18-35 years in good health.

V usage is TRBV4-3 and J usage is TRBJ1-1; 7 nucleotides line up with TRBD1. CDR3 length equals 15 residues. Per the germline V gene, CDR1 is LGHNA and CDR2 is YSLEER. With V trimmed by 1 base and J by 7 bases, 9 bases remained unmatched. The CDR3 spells CASSQAGTVLLEAFF. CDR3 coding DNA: TGCGCCAGCAGCCAAGCGGGGACAGTCTTACTTGAAGCTTTCTTT.

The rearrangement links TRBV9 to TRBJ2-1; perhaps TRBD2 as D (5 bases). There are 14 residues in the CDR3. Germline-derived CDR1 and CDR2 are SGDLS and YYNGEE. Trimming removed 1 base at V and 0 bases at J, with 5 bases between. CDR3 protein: CASSVTSSYNEQFF. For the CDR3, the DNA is TGTGCCAGCAGCGTAACTAGCTCCTACAATGAGCAGTTCTTC. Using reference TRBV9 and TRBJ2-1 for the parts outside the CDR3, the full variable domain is DSGVTQTPKHLITATGQRVTLRCSPRSGDLSVYWYQQSLDQGLQFLIQYYNGEERAKGNILERFSAQQFPDLHSELNLSSLELGDSALYFCASSVTSSYNEQFFGPGTRLTVL.

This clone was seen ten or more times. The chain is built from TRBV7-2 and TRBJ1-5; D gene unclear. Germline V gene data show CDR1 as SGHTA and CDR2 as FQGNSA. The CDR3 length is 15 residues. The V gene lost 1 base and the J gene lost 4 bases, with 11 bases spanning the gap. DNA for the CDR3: TGTGCCAGCAGCTTAGAGGGCGGAGATAATCAGCCCCAGCATTTT. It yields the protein CASSLEGGDNQPQHF.

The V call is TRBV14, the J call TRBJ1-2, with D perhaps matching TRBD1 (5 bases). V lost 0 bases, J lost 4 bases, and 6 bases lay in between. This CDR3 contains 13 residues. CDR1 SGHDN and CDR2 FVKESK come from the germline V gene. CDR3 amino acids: CASSQDGAYGYTF. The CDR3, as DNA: TGTGCCAGCAGCCAAGATGGGGCCTATGGCTACACCTTC.

The CDR3: CASGANGGGYNEQFF. For the CDR3, the DNA is TGTGCCAGCGGAGCTAATGGCGGAGGATACAATGAGCAGTTCTTC. This rearrangement joins TRBV7-3 to TRBJ2-1, with D perhaps matching TRBD2 (5 bases). The CDR3 covers 15 residues. From germline, CDR1 is SGHTA and CDR2 FQGTGA. The V gene lost 8 bases and the J gene lost 4 bases, with 18 bases spanning the gap.

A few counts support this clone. The CDR3 DNA follows: TGTGCCAGCAGTGGGTTAGTGGATGGTGGCTACACCTTC. It is translated as CASSGLVDGGYTF. The V and J genes are TRBV28 and TRBJ1-2; the D is unclear. V lost 5 bases and J 7 bases, leaving 14 bases between the germline ends. Germline CDR1 reads MDHEN; CDR2 reads SYDVKM. The CDR3 is made up of 13 amino acids.

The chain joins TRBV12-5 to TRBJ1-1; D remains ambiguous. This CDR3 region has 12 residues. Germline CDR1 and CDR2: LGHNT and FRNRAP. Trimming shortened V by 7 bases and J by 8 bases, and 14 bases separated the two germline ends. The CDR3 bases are TGTGCTAGTGCATTAGCCCCCCCGGAAGCTTTCTTT. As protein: CASALAPPEAFF.

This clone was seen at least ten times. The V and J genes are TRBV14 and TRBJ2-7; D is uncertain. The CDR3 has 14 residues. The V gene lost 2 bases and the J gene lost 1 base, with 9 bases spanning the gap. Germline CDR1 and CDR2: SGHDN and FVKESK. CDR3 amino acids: CASSQFRSSYEQYF. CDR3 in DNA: TGTGCCAGCAGCCAATTTCGCAGTTCCTACGAGCAGTACTTC.

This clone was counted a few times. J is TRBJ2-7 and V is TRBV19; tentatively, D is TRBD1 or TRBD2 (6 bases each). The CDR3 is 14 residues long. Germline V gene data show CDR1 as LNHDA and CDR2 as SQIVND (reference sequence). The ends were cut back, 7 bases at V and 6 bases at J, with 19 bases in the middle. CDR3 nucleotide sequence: TGTGCCAGTACCATCCCGGGGGCGATATTCGAGCAGTACGTC. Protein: CASTIPGAIFEQYV.

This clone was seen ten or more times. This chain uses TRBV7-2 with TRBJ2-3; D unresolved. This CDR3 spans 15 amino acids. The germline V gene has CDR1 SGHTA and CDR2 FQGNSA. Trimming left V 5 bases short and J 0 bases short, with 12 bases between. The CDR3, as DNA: TGTGCCAGCAGCCGGTGGGCGGAGAGCACAGATACGCAGTATTTT. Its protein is CASSRWAESTDTQYF.

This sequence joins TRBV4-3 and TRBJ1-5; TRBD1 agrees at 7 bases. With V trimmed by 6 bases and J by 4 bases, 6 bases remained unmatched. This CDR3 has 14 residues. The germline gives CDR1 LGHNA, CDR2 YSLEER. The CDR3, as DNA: TGCGCCAGCAGTCTCGACAGGGTAAATCAGCCCCAGCATTTT. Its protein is CASSLDRVNQPQHF.

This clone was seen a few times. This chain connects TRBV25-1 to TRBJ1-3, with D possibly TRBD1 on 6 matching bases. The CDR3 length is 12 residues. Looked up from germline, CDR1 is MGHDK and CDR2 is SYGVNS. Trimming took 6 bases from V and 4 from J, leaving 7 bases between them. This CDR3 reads CASSDRGNTIYF. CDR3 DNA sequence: TGTGCCAGCAGCGACAGGGGAAACACCATATATTTT. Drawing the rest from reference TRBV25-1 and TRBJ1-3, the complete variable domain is EADIYQTPRYLVIGTGKKITLECSQTMGHDKMYWYQQDPGMELHLIHYSYGVNSTEKGDLSSESTVSRIRTEHFPLTLESARPSHTSQYLCASSDRGNTIYFGEGSWLTVV.

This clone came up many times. The CDR3 loop is CASSQSVIGDTQYF. The CDR3 bases are TGTGCCAGCAGCCAATCCGTGATCGGGGATACGCAGTATTTT. The chain carries TRBV16 and TRBJ2-3; no clear D. V lost 0 bases to trimming and J lost 6 bases, with 10 bases between them. This CDR3 has 14 amino acids. Germline V gives CDR1 KGHSY, CDR2 FQNENV.

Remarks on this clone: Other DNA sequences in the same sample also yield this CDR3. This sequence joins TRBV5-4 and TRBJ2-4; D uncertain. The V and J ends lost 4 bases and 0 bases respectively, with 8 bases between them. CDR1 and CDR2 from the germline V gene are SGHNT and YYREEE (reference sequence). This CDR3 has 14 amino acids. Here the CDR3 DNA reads TGTGCCAGCAGCCCGGATCTAGCCAAAAACATTCAGTACTTC. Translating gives CASSPDLAKNIQYF.

The CDR3 protein is CASSPSPGDYGYTF. CDR3 in DNA: TGTGCCAGCAGCCCATCCCCAGGGGACTATGGCTACACCTTC. This chain connects TRBV5-6 to TRBJ1-2; tentatively, D is TRBD1 (6 bases). The CDR3 runs 14 residues. V was cut by 4 bases and J by 3 bases, with 13 bases left in between. In germline, CDR1 is SGHDT, CDR2 YYEEEE.

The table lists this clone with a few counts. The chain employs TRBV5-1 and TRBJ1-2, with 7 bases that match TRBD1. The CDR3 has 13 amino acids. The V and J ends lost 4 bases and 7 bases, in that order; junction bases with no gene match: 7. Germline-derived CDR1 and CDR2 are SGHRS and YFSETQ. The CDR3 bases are TGCGCCAGCAGCGCGGGGACAGTGGCTGGCTACACCTTC. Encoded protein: CASSAGTVAGYTF. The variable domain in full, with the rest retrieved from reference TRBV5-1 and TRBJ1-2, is KAGVTQTPRYLIKTRGQQVTLSCSPISGHRSVSWYQQTPGQGLQFLFEYFSETQRNKGNFPGRFSGRQFSNSRSEMNVSTLELGDSALYLCASSAGTVAGYTFGSGTRLTVV.

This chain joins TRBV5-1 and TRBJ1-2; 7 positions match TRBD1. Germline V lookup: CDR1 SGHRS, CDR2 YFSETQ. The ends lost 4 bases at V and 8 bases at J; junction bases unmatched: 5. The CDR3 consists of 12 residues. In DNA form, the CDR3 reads TGCGCCAGCAGCCTACAGGGGAACGGCTACACCTTC. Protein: CASSLQGNGYTF.

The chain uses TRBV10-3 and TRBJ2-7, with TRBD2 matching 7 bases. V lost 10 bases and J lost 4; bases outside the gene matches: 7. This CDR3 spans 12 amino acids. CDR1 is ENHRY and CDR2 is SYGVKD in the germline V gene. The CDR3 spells CASGTGGYEQYV. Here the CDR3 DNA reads TGTGCCAGCGGTACGGGAGGATACGAGCAGTACGTC.

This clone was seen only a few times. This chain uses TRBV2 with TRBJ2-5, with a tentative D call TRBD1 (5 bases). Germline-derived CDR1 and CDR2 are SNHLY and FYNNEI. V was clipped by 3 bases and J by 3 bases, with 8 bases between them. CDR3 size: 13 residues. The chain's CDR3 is CASSDAGKETQYF. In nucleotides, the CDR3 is TGTGCCAGCAGTGACGCAGGGAAAGAGACCCAGTACTTC.

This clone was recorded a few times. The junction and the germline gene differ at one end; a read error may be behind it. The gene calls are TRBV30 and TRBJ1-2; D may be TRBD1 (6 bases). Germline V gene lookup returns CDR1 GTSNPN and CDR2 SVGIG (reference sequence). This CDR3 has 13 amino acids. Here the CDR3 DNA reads TGTGCCGGGAGTCCGTCAGGGGTTGATGGCTACACCTTC. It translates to CAGSPSGVDGYTF.

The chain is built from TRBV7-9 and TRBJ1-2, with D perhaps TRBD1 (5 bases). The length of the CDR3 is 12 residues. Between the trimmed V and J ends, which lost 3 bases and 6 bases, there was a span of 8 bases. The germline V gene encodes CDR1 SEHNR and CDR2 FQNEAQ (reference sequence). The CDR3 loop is CASSFQGDGYTF. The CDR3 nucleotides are TGTGCCAGCAGCTTTCAGGGTGATGGCTACACCTTC. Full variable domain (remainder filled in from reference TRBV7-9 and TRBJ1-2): DTGVSQNPRHKITKRGQNVTFRCDPISEHNRLYWYRQTLGQGPEFLTYFQNEAQLEKSRLLSDRFSAERPKGSFSTLEIQRTEQGDSAMYLCASSFQGDGYTFGSGTRLTVV.

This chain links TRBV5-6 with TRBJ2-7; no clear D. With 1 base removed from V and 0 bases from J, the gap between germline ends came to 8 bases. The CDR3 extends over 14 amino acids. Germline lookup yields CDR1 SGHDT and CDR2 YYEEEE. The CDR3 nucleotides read TGTGCCAGCAGCTTGCCCGGCCACTCCTACGAGCAGTACGTC. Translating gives CASSLPGHSYEQYV.

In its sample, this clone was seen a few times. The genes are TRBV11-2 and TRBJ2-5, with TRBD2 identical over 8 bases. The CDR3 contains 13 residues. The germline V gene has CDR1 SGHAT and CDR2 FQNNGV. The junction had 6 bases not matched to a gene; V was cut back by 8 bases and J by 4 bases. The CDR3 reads CASGNSGGETQYF. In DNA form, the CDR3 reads TGTGCCAGCGGAAACAGCGGGGGAGAGACCCAGTACTTC.

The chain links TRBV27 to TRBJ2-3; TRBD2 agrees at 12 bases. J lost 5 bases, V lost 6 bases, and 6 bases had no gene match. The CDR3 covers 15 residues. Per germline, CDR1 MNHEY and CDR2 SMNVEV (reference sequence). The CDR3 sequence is CASRRLAGDEDTQYF. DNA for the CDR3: TGTGCCAGCAGGAGACTAGCGGGAGACGAAGATACGCAGTATTTT.